Below, 32 T cell receptor beta chains from the same sample are listed, as sequenced in a study of blood T cell repertoires in COVID-19. Here immunoSEQ multiplex PCR was the method, and the copy in TCRdb shows in-frame clones only, minus some. Of over 85,000 clones detected, 75% to 90% appear once; the ten largest clones hold about 19%. The sample consisted of peripheral blood. The receptor set was obtained from a woman older than 75 with acute or convalescent COVID-19.

This sequence joins TRBV6-6 and TRBJ1-4; D is possibly TRBD1 (6 bases). Germline V CDR1 and CDR2: MNHNY, SVGAGI (reference sequence). V dropped 7 bases and J dropped 7 bases, with 16 bases sitting between them. The CDR3 extends over 14 amino acids. As DNA, the CDR3 is TGTGCCAGCACCTTGGGAGGGGGGGGTGAAAAACTGTTTTTT. Translated, it gives CASTLGGGGEKLFF.

The chain uses TRBV19 and TRBJ1-3, with D tentatively TRBD1 (6 bases). The V gene lost 6 bases and the J gene lost 0 bases, with 12 bases spanning the gap. The CDR3 is 15 amino acids. Per the germline V gene, CDR1 is LNHDA and CDR2 is SQIVND (reference sequence). The CDR3 nucleotides are TGTGCCAGTAGACCTAACAGGGACTCTGGAAACACCATATATTTT. This translates into CASRPNRDSGNTIYF.

The chain uses TRBV10-1 and TRBJ2-1; tentatively, D is TRBD1 (6 bases). Germline V gene data show CDR1 as WNHNN and CDR2 as SYGVQD (reference sequence). V lost 2 bases and J 1 base, leaving 12 bases between the germline ends. The CDR3 length is 16 residues. The CDR3 DNA sequence: TGCGCCAGCAGTGAGGGCAGGGGTGTTTCCTACAATGAGCAGTTCTTC. Its protein is CASSEGRGVSYNEQFF.

There are a few counts of this clone. The rearrangement links TRBV5-1 to TRBJ1-4; D call uncertain. V lost 4 bases, J lost 7 bases, and 8 bases lay in between. The CDR3 length is 12 residues. Germline V gives CDR1 SGHRS, CDR2 YFSETQ. The CDR3 DNA reads as TGCGCCAGCAGCCGGAGCCCTGAAAAACTGTTTTTT. Its translation is CASSRSPEKLFF.

The rearrangement joins TRBV9 to TRBJ1-4; unclear D gene. There are 14 residues in the CDR3. V was cut by 0 bases and J by 2 bases, with 5 bases left in between. Per the germline V gene, CDR1 is SGDLS and CDR2 is YYNGEE. The CDR3: CASSVELTNEKLFF. The CDR3 nucleotides read TGTGCCAGCAGCGTAGAACTGACTAATGAAAAACTGTTTTTT.

The J gene is TRBJ2-2, the V gene TRBV9; D is uncertain. The germline V and J ends were trimmed by 8 bases and 1 base, with 6 bases remaining between them. The CDR3 is made up of 12 amino acids. Looked up from germline, CDR1 is SGDLS and CDR2 is YYNGEE. The CDR3 is CASSKNTGELFF. In DNA form, the CDR3 reads TGTGCCAGTTCAAAGAACACCGGGGAGCTGTTTTTT. The full variable domain, with the rest looked up from reference TRBV9 and TRBJ2-2, is DSGVTQTPKHLITATGQRVTLRCSPRSGDLSVYWYQQSLDQGLQFLIQYYNGEERAKGNILERFSAQQFPDLHSELNLSSLELGDSALYFCASSKNTGELFFGEGSRLTVL.

The V and J genes are TRBV7-3 and TRBJ1-1, with 8 bases aligning to TRBD1. The V segment lost 4 bases and the J segment 11 bases; nucleotides outside the gene matches: 9. Germline CDR1 and CDR2: SGHTA and FQGTGA. There are 13 residues in the CDR3. The CDR3 DNA is TGTGCCAGCAGCTCGTACAGGGGGAAACAGGCTTTCTTT. As protein: CASSSYRGKQAFF.

This clone was detected only a few times. The V call is TRBV5-4, the J call TRBJ1-6, with 9 nucleotides matching TRBD1. V was clipped by 4 bases and J by 8 bases; unmatched bases: 7. This CDR3 region has 15 residues. From germline, CDR1 is SGHNT and CDR2 YYREEE (reference sequence). CDR3 residues: CASSPGTGSHSPLHF. CDR3 in DNA: TGTGCCAGCAGCCCAGGGACAGGGAGCCATTCACCCCTCCACTTT.

The V call is TRBV25-1, the J call TRBJ1-1; a possible D gene is TRBD1 (6 bases). Trimming stripped 1 base from V and 6 bases from J, with 15 bases between. The CDR3 is 15 amino acids. Germline CDR1 MGHDK, CDR2 SYGVNS. The CDR3 loop reads CASSEWRGGGAEAFF. Here the CDR3 DNA reads TGTGCCAGCAGTGAATGGCGGGGAGGGGGTGCTGAAGCTTTCTTT. Supplemented by reference TRBV25-1 and TRBJ1-1, the full variable domain reads EADIYQTPRYLVIGTGKKITLECSQTMGHDKMYWYQQDPGMELHLIHYSYGVNSTEKGDLSSESTVSRIRTEHFPLTLESARPSHTSQYLCASSEWRGGGAEAFFGQGTRLTVV.

The chain carries TRBV25-1 and TRBJ2-7; TRBD2 matches 9 bases. CDR1 is MGHDK and CDR2 is SYGVNS in the germline V gene. With 4 bases clipped from V and 3 bases from J, the junction kept 7 bases outside the gene matches. This CDR3 is built from 15 residues. The CDR3: CASSGFAGGFYEQYF. The CDR3 DNA sequence: TGTGCCAGCAGTGGGTTCGCGGGGGGGTTCTACGAGCAGTACTTC.

The rearrangement uses TRBV11-2 and TRBJ2-7; D possibly corresponds to TRBD1 (5 bases). The CDR3 consists of 12 residues. Germline CDR1 and CDR2: SGHAT and FQNNGV. Trimming pared 5 bases from V and 6 bases from J, leaving 11 bases between. Here the CDR3 reads CASSVRGFEQYF. The DNA for the CDR3 is TGTGCCAGCAGCGTTAGGGGATTCGAGCAGTACTTC.

This rearrangement joins TRBV19 to TRBJ2-2; a possible D gene is TRBD1 (5 bases). The CDR3 covers 16 residues. Trimming shortened V by 5 bases and J by 0 bases, and 13 bases separated the two germline ends. Germline V gene lookup returns CDR1 LNHDA and CDR2 SQIVND (reference sequence). The CDR3 protein is CASSQGKQTNTGELFF. The DNA for the CDR3 is TGTGCCAGTAGTCAGGGTAAACAGACGAACACCGGGGAGCTGTTTTTT.

The chain has TRBV28 and TRBJ1-2; tentative D call: TRBD1 (5 bases). The CDR3 spans 14 residues. Germline CDR1 reads MDHEN; CDR2 reads SYDVKM. The V gene lost 6 bases and the J gene lost 4 bases, with 15 bases spanning the gap. The CDR3 bases are TGTGCCAGCAGAAACCAGGGTAATGGCTATGGCTACACCTTC. Translated: CASRNQGNGYGYTF.

This clone was observed once. The chain is built from TRBV19 and TRBJ2-7; the D is unclear. CDR3 length: 11 residues. Trimming left V 6 bases short and J 6 bases short, with 9 bases between. Germline V gene lookup returns CDR1 LNHDA and CDR2 SQIVND (reference sequence). The CDR3 nucleotides are TGTGCCAGTAGAGCCTCGGGCGAGCAGTACTTC. This sequence encodes CASRASGEQYF.

This chain joins TRBV12-5 and TRBJ1-1, with a possible D match to TRBD1 (5 bases). Germline V gene sequence: CDR1 LGHNT, CDR2 FRNRAP. This CDR3 is built from 16 residues. V lost 5 bases and J lost 4, with 20 bases in between. CDR3 nucleotide sequence: TGTGCTAGTGGTCCGAGACGTTGGGGGGAGAGCACTGAAGCTTTCTTT. Translated: CASGPRRWGESTEAFF. Using reference TRBV12-5 and TRBJ1-1 for the parts outside the CDR3, the full variable domain is DARVTQTPRHKVTEMGQEVTMRCQPILGHNTVFWYRQTMMQGLELLAYFRNRAPLDDSGMPKDRFSAEMPDATLATLKIQPSEPRDSAVYFCASGPRRWGESTEAFFGQGTRLTVV.

The genes are TRBV4-2 and TRBJ2-1, with 7 bases lining up with TRBD2. The V segment lost 3 bases and the J segment 7 bases; nucleotides outside the gene matches: 6. The germline gives CDR1 LGHNA, CDR2 YNFKEQ. The length of the CDR3 is 14 residues. CDR3 residues: CASSHSTGRNEQFF. The CDR3 DNA reads as TGTGCCAGCAGCCACAGCACCGGGAGGAATGAGCAGTTCTTC.

This clone has a handful of counts. The chain couples TRBV11-2 to TRBJ2-3, with 10 bases matching TRBD2. Germline values: CDR1 SGHAT, CDR2 FQNNGV. This CDR3 region has 16 residues. The ends lost 3 bases at V and 4 bases at J; junction bases unmatched: 7. CDR3 bases: TGTGCCAGCAGCTTGTTAGCGGGGGGCCTGGCAGATACGCAGTATTTT. Translated: CASSLLAGGLADTQYF.

V and J are TRBV18 and TRBJ2-3; TRBD2 agrees at 10 bases. Germline CDR1 reads KGHSH; CDR2 reads LQKENI. V dropped 4 bases and J dropped 0; count of bases not matched to a gene: 4. This CDR3 comprises 16 residues. Written as DNA, the CDR3 is TGTGCCAGCTCACTCTCTAGCGGGGGAAGCACAGATACGCAGTATTTT. Its protein is CASSLSSGGSTDTQYF.

This chain joins TRBV6-5 and TRBJ1-3; D is undetermined. Trimming pared 7 bases from V and 4 bases from J, leaving 17 bases between. This CDR3 is 15 amino acids long. The germline CDR1 and CDR2 sequences are MNHEY and SVGAGI. CDR3 residues: CASKLRGTGGNTIYF. The CDR3 DNA reads TGTGCCAGCAAACTCCGGGGAACGGGAGGAAACACCATATATTTT.

This clone was picked up one time. The gene calls are TRBV6-5 and TRBJ1-2, with D perhaps TRBD1 (5 bases). Germline V gene sequence: CDR1 MNHEY, CDR2 SVGAGI. V lost 7 bases and J 2 bases, leaving 17 bases between the germline ends. CDR3 length equals 15 residues. CDR3 bases: TGTGCCAGCACCGAATTCGGCAGGGCGAACTATGGCTACACCTTC. Translation gives CASTEFGRANYGYTF.

The J gene is TRBJ1-5, the V gene TRBV2; D possibly corresponds to TRBD1 (6 bases). V lost 0 bases to trimming and J lost 6 bases, with 9 bases between them. The CDR3 extends over 14 amino acids. In germline, CDR1 is SNHLY, CDR2 FYNNEI. CDR3 region: CASSEADRSQPQHF. The CDR3 nucleotides read TGTGCCAGCAGTGAAGCAGACAGGAGTCAGCCCCAGCATTTT.

The genes are TRBV18 and TRBJ2-3; the match to TRBD2 covers 8 bases. Losses at the gene ends were 2 bases for V and 5 bases for J; bases not matched to a gene: 12. The length of the CDR3 is 17 residues. The germline gives CDR1 KGHSH, CDR2 LQKENI. CDR3 DNA sequence: TGTGCCAGCTCACCAAATCTTCCAGCGGGGGATAAAGATACGCAGTATTTT. Amino acid sequence: CASSPNLPAGDKDTQYF.

The chain recombines TRBV15 with TRBJ1-5; tentative D call: TRBD1 (5 bases). Germline V gives CDR1 LNHNV, CDR2 YYDKDF (reference sequence). This CDR3 has 13 residues. With 6 bases removed from V and 4 bases from J, the gap between germline ends came to 10 bases. The CDR3 reads CATRRGWNQPQHF. The CDR3 nucleotides are TGTGCCACCAGAAGGGGCTGGAATCAGCCCCAGCATTTT.

The J gene is TRBJ1-3, the V gene TRBV9, with 8 bases identical to TRBD1. The CDR3 consists of 15 residues. Germline CDR1 SGDLS, CDR2 YYNGEE. Trimming took 4 bases from V and 4 from J; bases not matched to a gene: 7. CDR3 in amino acids: CASSQTGVLGNTIYF. Here the CDR3 DNA reads TGTGCCAGCAGCCAGACAGGGGTTTTAGGAAACACCATATATTTT.

In its sample, this clone was seen a few times. J is TRBJ2-7 and V is TRBV5-8; a weak D match, TRBD2 (5 bases). Trimming stripped 4 bases from V and 7 bases from J, with 9 bases between. The CDR3 has 11 amino acids. Looked up from germline, CDR1 is SGHTS and CDR2 is YDEGEE. Here the CDR3 DNA reads TGTGCCAGCAGCCAAAGGAGGGAGCAGTACTTC. Translation gives CASSQRREQYF.

The chain recombines TRBV11-2 with TRBJ2-2, with 9 bases matching TRBD1. Germline V CDR1 and CDR2: SGHAT, FQNNGV. V shed 2 bases, J shed 4 bases, and the junction held 5 bases outside the gene matches. The CDR3 totals 16 residues. Written as DNA, the CDR3 is TGTGCCAGCAGCTTAAGGGGACAGGGTAGCACCGGGGAGCTGTTTTTT. This encodes CASSLRGQGSTGELFF.

This clone was observed a few times. V and J are TRBV3-1 (or the pseudogene TRBV3-2) and TRBJ1-6; 11 bases fit TRBD1. Germline V gene lookup returns CDR1 LGHDT and CDR2 YNNKEL (reference sequence). The V and J ends lost 7 bases and 10 bases, in that order; junction bases with no gene match: 6. There are 14 residues in the CDR3. The CDR3 nucleotides read TGTGCCAGCACCAGGACAGGGGGCGGATCACCCCTCCACTTT. Translated: CASTRTGGGSPLHF.

This clone was observed once. J is TRBJ1-1 and V is TRBV20-1; D remains ambiguous. Germline CDR1 reads DFQATT; CDR2 reads SNEGSKA (reference sequence). V was cut by 5 bases and J by 5 bases, with 9 bases left in between. The CDR3 is made up of 11 amino acids. CDR3 protein: CSAYGETEAFF. DNA for the CDR3: TGCAGTGCTTACGGGGAAACTGAAGCTTTCTTT.

This chain connects TRBV6-6 to TRBJ2-3; 9 nucleotides match TRBD2. This CDR3 is 16 amino acids long. Germline V CDR1 and CDR2: MNHNY, SVGAGI (reference sequence). J gave up 4 bases and V 6 bases, and 11 bases lay outside the gene matches. The CDR3 region has the DNA TGTGCCAGCAGCCGAAGGGGAGCGGGGGGTGCAGATACGCAGTATTTT. Protein product: CASSRRGAGGADTQYF.

The CDR3 here is CASSTGQVLNQPQHF. CDR3 coding DNA: TGTGCCAGCAGCACGGGACAGGTCCTCAATCAGCCCCAGCATTTT. The V and J genes are TRBV7-9 and TRBJ1-5; 8 bases agree with TRBD1. The length of the CDR3 is 15 residues. Looked up from germline, CDR1 is SEHNR and CDR2 is FQNEAQ (reference sequence). The V segment lost 5 bases and the J segment 3 bases; nucleotides outside the gene matches: 6.

The V call is TRBV6-2 or TRBV6-3, the J call TRBJ2-7, with TRBD1 matching over 7 bases. The V and J ends lost 6 bases and 4 bases, in that order; junction bases with no gene match: 9. Germline CDR1 MNHEY, CDR2 SVGEGT. The CDR3 is made up of 14 amino acids. The CDR3 bases are TGTGCCAGCAGCCCAGACAGGGCCGGATACGAGCAGTACTTC. It codes for CASSPDRAGYEQYF.

This chain uses TRBV11-2 with TRBJ1-1; 7 bases agree with TRBD1. The CDR3 sequence is 14 residues long. Germline values: CDR1 SGHAT, CDR2 FQNNGV. The V and J ends lost 2 bases and 0 bases, in that order; junction bases with no gene match: 0. The CDR3 DNA reads as TGTGCCAGCAGCTTAAGGGGGCTGAACACTGAAGCTTTCTTT. Translating it yields CASSLRGLNTEAFF.